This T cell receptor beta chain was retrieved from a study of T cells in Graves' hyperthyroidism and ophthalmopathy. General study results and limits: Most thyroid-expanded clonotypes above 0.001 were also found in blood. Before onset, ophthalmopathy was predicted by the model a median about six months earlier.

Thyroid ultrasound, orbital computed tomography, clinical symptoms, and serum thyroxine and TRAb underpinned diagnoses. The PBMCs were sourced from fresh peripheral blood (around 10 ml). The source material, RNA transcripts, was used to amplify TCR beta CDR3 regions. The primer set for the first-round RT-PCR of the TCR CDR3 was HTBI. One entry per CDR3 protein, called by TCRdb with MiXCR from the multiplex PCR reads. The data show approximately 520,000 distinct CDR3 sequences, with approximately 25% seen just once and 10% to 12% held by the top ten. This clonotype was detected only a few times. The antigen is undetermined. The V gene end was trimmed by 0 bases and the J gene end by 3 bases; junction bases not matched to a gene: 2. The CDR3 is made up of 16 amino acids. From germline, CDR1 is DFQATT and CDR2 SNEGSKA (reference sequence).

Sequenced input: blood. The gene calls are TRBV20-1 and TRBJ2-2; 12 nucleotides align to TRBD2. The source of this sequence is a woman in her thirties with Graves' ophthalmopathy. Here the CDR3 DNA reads TGCAGTGCTAGAGAGCTAGCGGGAGGGGACACCGGGGAGCTGTTTTTT. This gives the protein CSARELAGGDTGELFF.